These T cell receptor beta chains were read from a single sample in a study of cytomegalovirus exposure and HLA in healthy donors. This table comes from immunoSEQ multiplex PCR, and its TCRdb copy is limited to in-frame clones, with some not included. The sample has about 130,000 clones; 80% are singletons. Sequencing was carried out using PBMCs. These receptor sequences come from a woman aged 40-49 years in good health and CMV-seronegative. Each CDR3 is given with its conserved first and last residue. A D gene is named only where the DNA matches it firmly. Clone size is shown for a subset of rows, as once, few, many or a class of expanded clone.

V gene	clone size	D gene	J gene	CDR3 DNA	CDR3 protein
TRBV6-5	-	TRBD1	TRBJ1-6	TGTGCCAGCAGTTTCAAGACAGGGGGCCTTAATTCACCCCTCCACTTT	CASSFKTGGLNSPLHF
TRBV10-1	-	-	TRBJ2-7	TGCGCCAGCAGTGAGTCGTGGCACGAGCAGTACTTC	CASSESWHEQYF
TRBV5-6	-	TRBD2	TRBJ2-7	TGTGCCAGCAGCAACGGACTAGCGGGAGAGCAGGAGTACTTC	CASSNGLAGEQEYF
TRBV28	-	-	TRBJ2-5	TGTGCCATCGGGGACCCGGGGGGCCGGGAGACCCAGTACTTC	CAIGDPGGRETQYF
TRBV28	once	-	TRBJ1-4	TGTGCCAGCAGTTTCAGGGGCGACGAAAAACTGTTTTTT	CASSFRGDEKLFF
TRBV7-6	-	TRBD2	TRBJ2-3	TGTGCCAGCAGCTTAATTCCGGGGGGGTCGACAGATACGCAGTATTTT	CASSLIPGGSTDTQYF
TRBV19	-	-	TRBJ1-3	TGTGCCAGTAGCCTTAACAGGGAAACTGGAAACACCATATATTTT	CASSLNRETGNTIYF
TRBV18	-	-	TRBJ2-5	TGTGCCAGCTCACCACCAAGTAAGGGGAGGGAGACCCAGTACTTC	CASSPPSKGRETQYF
TRBV7-2	few	TRBD2	TRBJ2-7	TGTGCCAGCAGCTTAGCAGCGGGAAAGACCTACGAGCAGTACTTC	CASSLAAGKTYEQYF
TRBV28	-	-	TRBJ1-1	TGTGCCAGCAGTCTCGCGGGAGCACTGAACACTGAAGCTTTCTTT	CASSLAGALNTEAFF
TRBV5-5	-	TRBD1	TRBJ2-7	TGTGCCAGCAGCATCCGGGACAGGGGGTTCCACGAGCAGTACTTC	CASSIRDRGFHEQYF
TRBV29-1	once	-	TRBJ1-2	TGCAGCGTGGCCGACAATTATGGCTACACCTTC	CSVADNYGYTF
TRBV7-8	-	-	TRBJ2-5	TGTGCCAGCAGCTTACGGAGCCAAGAGACCCAGTACTTC	CASSLRSQETQYF
TRBV19	-	TRBD1	TRBJ1-1	TGTGCCAGTACCCCGGGACAGTACACTGAAGCTTTCTTT	CASTPGQYTEAFF
TRBV27	-	TRBD2	TRBJ2-1	TGTGCCAGCAGTCCCCCCTTGCGGGGGGGGAATGAGCAGTTCTTC	CASSPPLRGGNEQFF
TRBV14	-	-	TRBJ2-1	TGTGCCAGCAGCTCAGTCTTCTACAATGAGCAGTTCTTC	CASSSVFYNEQFF
TRBV7-2	-	-	TRBJ2-7	TGTGCCAGCAGCTTATCAGGCGGGACCTACGAGCAGTACTTC	CASSLSGGTYEQYF
TRBV28	few	-	TRBJ1-1	TGTGCCAGTCAATGGAGTGAGGGTGAAGCTTTCTTT	CASQWSEGEAFF
TRBV7-9	-	TRBD1	TRBJ1-1	TGTGCCAGCAGCTTCGCCCGGGACAGGGGTCAGACTGAAGCTTTCTTT	CASSFARDRGQTEAFF
TRBV2	-	-	TRBJ2-5	TGTGCCAGCAGTCTGACTGCACCCCCGGGAGAGACCCAGTACTTC	CASSLTAPPGETQYF
TRBV18	-	-	TRBJ2-7	TGTGCCAGCTCACCAGTGGTGAGCGAGCAGTACTTC	CASSPVVSEQYF
TRBV27	-	TRBD2	TRBJ2-2	TGTGCCTCACACGGACTAGCGGCGGGCACCGGGGAGCTGTTTTTT	CASHGLAAGTGELFF
TRBV2	-	-	TRBJ1-3	TGTGCCAGCAGTGAAGCGGGGGGGGCTGGAAACACCATATATTTT	CASSEAGGAGNTIYF
TRBV4-1	once	TRBD1	TRBJ1-5	TGCGCCAGCAGCCAAGATCAGGGGGCGGTCGACAATCAGCCCCAGCATTTT	CASSQDQGAVDNQPQHF
TRBV10-3	-	-	TRBJ1-2	TGTGCCATCAGTGGCAGGGAGGATGGCTACACCTTC	CAISGREDGYTF
TRBV2	-	-	TRBJ2-5	TGTGCCAGCAGTGAACCAGGGACAATAGGGACCCAGTACTTC	CASSEPGTIGTQYF
TRBV29-1	-	-	TRBJ2-3	TGCAGCGTTGAAAGGGGGTTGGCAGATACGCAGTATTTT	CSVERGLADTQYF